This T cell receptor (beta chain) appears in the sequencing data of a study of blood T cells in healthy people across ages. The CDR3 totals 13 residues. V gave up 6 bases and J gave up 8 bases; unmatched junction bases: 9. In germline, CDR1 is DFQATT, CDR2 SNEGSKA (reference sequence). Alongside a J-beta primer mix, a sample-barcoded 5' primer served in a second PCR lasting roughly 6 to 11 cycles. Via MiXCR, TCRdb re-called the 5' RACE reads, giving one row per CDR3 protein. The sample consists of about 1,000,000 distinct CDR3 sequences, over 35% of them appearing once. The chain links TRBV20-1 to TRBJ2-1; 8 bases line up with TRBD1. This TCR was recovered from a woman aged 60 to 75 in good health. The sequenced sample consisted of blood. The CDR3 protein is CSAPGQVGHEQFF. The CDR3 bases are TGCAGTGCCCCGGGACAGGTGGGACATGAGCAGTTCTTC.